One and the same sample provided the 3 T cell receptor beta chains below, sequenced in a study of shared clonotypes between healthy human individuals. The assay was immunoSEQ multiplex PCR, and TCRdb's table has in-frame clones only and misses some. The repertoire holds some 1,400,000 clones, with approximately 96% as singletons. Source material: naive CD4+ T cells sorted from blood. Noted subset: CD45RA+ positively selected. These receptors were collected from a man aged 25 to 45 in good health.

The rearrangement links TRBV9 to TRBJ2-1; the match to TRBD2 covers 10 bases. Germline lookup yields CDR1 SGDLS and CDR2 YYNGEE. CDR3 length: 14 amino acids. The J segment lost 4 bases and the V segment lost 10 bases, leaving 8 bases of the junction unmatched. CDR3 residues: CASGASGSYNEQFF. The DNA of the CDR3 is TGTGCCTCCGGGGCTAGCGGGAGTTACAATGAGCAGTTCTTC.

The rearrangement links TRBV7-3 to TRBJ2-7; D remains unclear. The CDR3 contains 14 residues. V lost 0 bases and J lost 7, with 13 bases in between. From germline, CDR1 is SGHTA and CDR2 FQGTGA. The CDR3 region has the DNA TGTGCCAGCAGCTTAACGGGTTGGCTCCTGGAGCAGTACTTC. This sequence encodes CASSLTGWLLEQYF.

The chain recombines TRBV13 with TRBJ1-1; the match to TRBD1 covers 7 bases. Germline V CDR1 and CDR2: PRHDT, FYEKMQ (reference sequence). Germline trimming cut 5 bases from V and 0 bases from J; bases unmatched to any gene: 6. The CDR3 has 15 amino acids. CDR3 region: CASSGTAGMNTEAFF. In nucleotides, the CDR3 is TGTGCCAGCAGCGGGACAGCTGGTATGAACACTGAAGCTTTCTTT.